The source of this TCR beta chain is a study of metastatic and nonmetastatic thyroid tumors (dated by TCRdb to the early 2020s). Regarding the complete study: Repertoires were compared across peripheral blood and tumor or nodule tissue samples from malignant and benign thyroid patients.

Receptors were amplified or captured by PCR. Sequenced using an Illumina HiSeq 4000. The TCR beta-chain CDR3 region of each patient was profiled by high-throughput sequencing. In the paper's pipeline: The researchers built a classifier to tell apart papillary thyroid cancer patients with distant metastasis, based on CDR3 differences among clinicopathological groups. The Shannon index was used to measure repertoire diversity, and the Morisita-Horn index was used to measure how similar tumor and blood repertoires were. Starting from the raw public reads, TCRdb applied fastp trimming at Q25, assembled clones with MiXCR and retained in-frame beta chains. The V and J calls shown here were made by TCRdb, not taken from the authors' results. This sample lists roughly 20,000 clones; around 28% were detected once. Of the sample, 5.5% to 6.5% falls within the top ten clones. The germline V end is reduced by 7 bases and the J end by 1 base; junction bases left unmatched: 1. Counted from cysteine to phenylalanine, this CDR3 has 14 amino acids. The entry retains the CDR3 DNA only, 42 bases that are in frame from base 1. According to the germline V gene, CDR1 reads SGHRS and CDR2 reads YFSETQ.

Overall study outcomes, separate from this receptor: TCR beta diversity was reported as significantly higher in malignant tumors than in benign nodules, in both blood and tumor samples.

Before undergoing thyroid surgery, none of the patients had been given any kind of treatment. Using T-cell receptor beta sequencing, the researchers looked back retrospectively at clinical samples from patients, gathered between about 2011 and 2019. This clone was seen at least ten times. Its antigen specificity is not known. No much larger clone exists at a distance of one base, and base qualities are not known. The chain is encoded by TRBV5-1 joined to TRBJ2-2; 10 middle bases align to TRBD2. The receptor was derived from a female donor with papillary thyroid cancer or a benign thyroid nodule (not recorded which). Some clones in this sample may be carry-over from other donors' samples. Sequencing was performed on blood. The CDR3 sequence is CASRTSGNTGELFF. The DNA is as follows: TGCGCCAGCCGGACTAGCGGGAACACCGGGGAGCTGTTTTTT.